Following are 9 T cell receptor beta chains from one sample sequenced in a study of control samples from healthy donors and cancer patients (TCRdb year 2020). The protocol used for the library was the immunoSEQ multiplex PCR assay. The table comes from immuneACCESS by way of TCRdb, which keeps in-frame sequences with V and J called. Part of the clones is missing from these tables; in studies checked, under half for an unresolved V gene and the rest for unknown reasons. Counted in this sample were over 80,000 clones; 79% of them appeared once. The ten biggest clones cover roughly a tenth of the sample. Sequencing was carried out using blood. Every receptor here comes from a woman in her 30s in good health.

The chain has TRBV18 and TRBJ2-5; possibly TRBD1 or TRBD2 for D (5 bases each). The CDR3 sequence is 15 residues long. The germline V gene encodes CDR1 KGHSH and CDR2 LQKENI. Between the trimmed V and J ends, which lost 4 bases and 5 bases, there was a span of 17 bases. In nucleotides, the CDR3 is TGTGCCAGCTCACGGGGACGTGAAATTGGGGAGACCCAGTACTTC. It codes for CASSRGREIGETQYF.

The chain joins TRBV19 to TRBJ2-3, with D tentatively TRBD2 (6 bases). V gave up 10 bases and J gave up 4 bases, with 18 bases separating them. The CDR3 is 14 residues long. Germline loops: CDR1 LNHDA, CDR2 SQIVND (reference sequence). In nucleotides, the CDR3 is TGTGCCACCCGCCCCCGGGGAGGTGCAGATACGCAGTATTTT. This sequence encodes CATRPRGGADTQYF.

This rearrangement joins TRBV6-6 to TRBJ2-3, with a weak D call TRBD1 (6 bases). Germline CDR1 reads MNHNY; CDR2 reads SVGAGI (reference sequence). V lost 2 bases to trimming and J lost 3 bases, with 9 bases between them. This CDR3 comprises 14 residues. Written as DNA, the CDR3 is TGTGCCAGCAGTTACCTCCAGGGGACAGATACGCAGTATTTT. Its protein is CASSYLQGTDTQYF.

This clone was seen more than once but under ten times. The CDR3 protein is CSATKDRGYEQYF. CDR3 bases: TGCAGCGCTACTAAGGACAGGGGCTACGAGCAGTACTTC. The chain joins TRBV29-1 to TRBJ2-7; TRBD1 matches 9 bases. The germline CDR1 and CDR2 sequences are SQVTM and ANQGSEA. The CDR3 is made up of 13 amino acids. V was clipped by 7 bases and J by 3 bases; unmatched bases: 7.

In regard to this clone: One end of the junction does not line up with germline, which may come from a read error. The chain recombines TRBV5-6 with TRBJ1-1, with D unclear. Germline V CDR1 and CDR2: SGHDT, YYEEEE. The CDR3 totals 11 residues. This CDR3 is CVSSLGTEAFF. The CDR3 DNA reads TGTGTCAGCAGCTTGGGCACTGAAGCTTTCTTT. The full variable domain, its missing parts supplied by reference TRBV5-6 and TRBJ1-1, is DAGVTQSPTHLIKTRGQQVTLRCSPKSGHDTVSWYQQALGQGPQFIFQYYEEEERQRGNFPDRFSGHQFPNYSSELNVNALLLGDSALYLCVSSLGTEAFFGQGTRLTVV.

The chain links TRBV19 to TRBJ2-1; D gene ambiguous. V shed 1 base and J shed 8 bases, with 3 bases lying between them. The CDR3 runs 11 residues. Germline V gene data show CDR1 as LNHDA and CDR2 as SQIVND (reference sequence). The CDR3 nucleotides are TGTGCCAGTAGTATAGTGGATGAGCAGTTCTTC. Protein product: CASSIVDEQFF.

The chain employs TRBV5-4 and TRBJ2-5, with 11 bases lining up with TRBD2. The trim removed 4 bases at V and 1 base at J, leaving 9 bases unmatched. Germline CDR1 and CDR2: SGHNT and YYREEE (reference sequence). This CDR3 spans 17 amino acids. The chain's CDR3 is CASSGTGTSGRQETQYF. The CDR3 DNA follows: TGTGCCAGCAGCGGTACCGGGACTAGCGGTCGCCAAGAGACCCAGTACTTC. The full variable domain, rest sourced from reference TRBV5-4 and TRBJ2-5, is ETGVTQSPTHLIKTRGQQVTLRCSSQSGHNTVSWYQQALGQGPQFIFQYYREEENGRGNFPPRFSGLQFPNYSSELNVNALELDDSALYLCASSGTGTSGRQETQYFGPGTRLLVL.

The chain carries TRBV10-1 and TRBJ2-3; 7 bases line up with TRBD2. The CDR3 totals 15 residues. The J segment lost 5 bases and the V segment lost 2 bases, leaving 7 bases of the junction unmatched. CDR1 WNHNN and CDR2 SYGVQD come from the germline V gene (reference sequence). The CDR3 loop reads CASSEVGGIGDTQYF. The CDR3 DNA sequence: TGCGCCAGCAGTGAGGTGGGGGGGATCGGAGATACGCAGTATTTT.

Ten or more counts support this clone. Other DNA sequences in this sample translate to the same CDR3. This chain connects TRBV5-1 to TRBJ1-1; D is undetermined. CDR3 size: 13 residues. Germline lookup yields CDR1 SGHRS and CDR2 YFSETQ. Trimming stripped 0 bases from V and 0 bases from J, with 3 bases between. The CDR3 loop reads CASSLEVNTEAFF. The CDR3 nucleotides read TGCGCCAGCAGCTTGGAGGTGAACACTGAAGCTTTCTTT.